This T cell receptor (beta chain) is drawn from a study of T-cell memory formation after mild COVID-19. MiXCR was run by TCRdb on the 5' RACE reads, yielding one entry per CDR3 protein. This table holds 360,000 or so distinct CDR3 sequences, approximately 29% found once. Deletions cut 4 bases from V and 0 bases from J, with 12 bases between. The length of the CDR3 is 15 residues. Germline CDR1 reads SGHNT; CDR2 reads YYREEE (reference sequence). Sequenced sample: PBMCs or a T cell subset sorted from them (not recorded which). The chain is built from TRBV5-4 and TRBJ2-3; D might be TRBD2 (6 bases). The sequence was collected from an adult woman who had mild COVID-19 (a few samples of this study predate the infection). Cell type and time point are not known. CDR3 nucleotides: TGTGCCAGCAGCCCTTGGAGGGGAAGCACAGATACGCAGTATTTT. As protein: CASSPWRGSTDTQYF. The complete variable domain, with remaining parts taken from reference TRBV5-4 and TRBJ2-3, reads ETGVTQSPTHLIKTRGQQVTLRCSSQSGHNTVSWYQQALGQGPQFIFQYYREEENGRGNFPPRFSGLQFPNYSSELNVNALELDDSALYLCASSPWRGSTDTQYFGPGTRLTVL.